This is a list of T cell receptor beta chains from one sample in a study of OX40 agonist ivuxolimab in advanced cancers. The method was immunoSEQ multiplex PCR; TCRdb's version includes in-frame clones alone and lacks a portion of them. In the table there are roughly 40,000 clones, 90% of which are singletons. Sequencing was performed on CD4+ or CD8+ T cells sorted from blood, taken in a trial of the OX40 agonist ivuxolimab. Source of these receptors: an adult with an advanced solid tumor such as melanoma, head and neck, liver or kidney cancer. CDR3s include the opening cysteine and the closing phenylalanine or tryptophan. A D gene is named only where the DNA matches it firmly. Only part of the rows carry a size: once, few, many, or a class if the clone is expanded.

CASSFTGGREEKLFF | TGTGCCAGCAGTTTTACAGGGGGGAGAGAGGAAAAACTGTTTTTT | - | TRBD1 | 15 | TRBJ1-4 | TRBV28
CASRQTGDSYNEQFF | TGTGCCAGCAGGCAGACAGGCGATTCCTACAATGAGCAGTTCTTC | - | - | 15 | TRBJ2-1 | TRBV14
CASSLRDF | TGCGCCAGCAGCTTGCGGGACTTC | once | - | 8 | TRBJ2-5 | TRBV5-1
CASSVGTYEQYF | TGTGCCAGTTCAGTGGGGACCTACGAGCAGTACTTC | - | - | 12 | TRBJ2-7 | TRBV28
CASSLNTPNNQPQHF | TGTGCCAGCAGTTTAAACACCCCTAACAATCAGCCCCAGCATTTT | - | - | 15 | TRBJ1-5 | TRBV28
CASSFSGTELEKLFF | TGTGCCAGCAGCTTTTCCGGGACAGAACTTGAAAAACTGTTTTTT | - | TRBD1 | 15 | TRBJ1-4 | TRBV9
CASSPRTDHYNEQFF | TGTGCCAGCAGCCCCAGGACAGACCACTACAATGAGCAGTTCTTC | - | - | 15 | TRBJ2-1 | TRBV14
CASSTGLAGGRTDTQYF | TGCGCCAGCAGTACGGGACTAGCGGGAGGGAGGACAGATACGCAGTATTTT | - | TRBD2 | 17 | TRBJ2-3 | TRBV5-1
CASSLVWGGGTDTQYF | TGTGCCAGCAGTCTCGTGTGGGGGGGCGGGACAGATACGCAGTATTTT | - | - | 16 | TRBJ2-3 | TRBV27
CAWSRGLNQPQHF | TGTGCCTGGAGCCGGGGGTTAAATCAGCCCCAGCATTTT | - | - | 13 | TRBJ1-5 | TRBV30
CASSLGYEQYF | TGTGCCAGCAGTCTGGGCTACGAGCAGTACTTC | - | - | 11 | TRBJ2-7 | TRBV6-6
CASSPREPHGTQYF | TGTGCTAGCAGCCCCCGGGAGCCGCACGGGACCCAGTACTTC | few | - | 14 | TRBJ2-5 | TRBV7-7
CASSYSGQGGTQYF | TGTGCCAGCAGTTACTCGGGACAGGGTGGGACCCAGTACTTC | - | TRBD1 | 14 | TRBJ2-5 | TRBV6-5
CASSPGTQSSYEQYF | TGTGCCAGCTCACCGGGGACCCAGTCCTCCTACGAGCAGTACTTC | - | - | 15 | TRBJ2-7 | TRBV18
CASSQERRASGYTGELFF | TGCGCCAGCAGCCAAGAGAGGCGGGCTAGCGGCTACACCGGGGAGCTGTTTTTT | - | TRBD2 | 18 | TRBJ2-2 | TRBV4-1
CASSAGQSSGNEQFF | TGCGCCAGCAGCGCGGGACAGTCGTCGGGGAATGAGCAGTTCTTC | - | - | 15 | TRBJ2-1 | TRBV5-1
CASSYSTAGPNYGYTF | TGTGCCAGCAGTTACTCAACTGCGGGGCCTAACTATGGCTACACCTTC | - | - | 16 | TRBJ1-2 | TRBV6-5
CASSPGQGAVNTEAFF | TGTGCCAGCTCACCTGGACAGGGGGCGGTTAACACTGAAGCTTTCTTT | - | TRBD1 | 16 | TRBJ1-1 | TRBV18
CASSYSTDSLNTEAFF | TGTGCCAGCAGTTACTCGACGGACAGTTTGAACACTGAAGCTTTCTTT | - | - | 16 | TRBJ1-1 | TRBV6-5
CASSNPVGNEQFF | TGCGCCAGCAGTAACCCAGTGGGGAATGAGCAGTTCTTC | - | - | 13 | TRBJ2-1 | TRBV5-1
CSVIPRGASEAFF | TGCAGCGTCATTCCTAGGGGGGCATCTGAAGCTTTCTTT | - | - | 13 | TRBJ1-1 | TRBV29-1
CASSLASMNTEAFF | TGCGCCAGCAGCTTGGCTTCCATGAACACTGAAGCTTTCTTT | - | - | 14 | TRBJ1-1 | TRBV5-1
CASSLGRSANYGYTF | TGTGCCAGCAGTTTGGGACGTTCGGCTAACTATGGCTACACCTTC | - | - | 15 | TRBJ1-2 | TRBV6-5
CASSEEWEHNEQFF | TGTGCCAGCAGTGAAGAGTGGGAACACAATGAGCAGTTCTTC | - | - | 14 | TRBJ2-1 | TRBV6-1
CASSPRKVILTDTQYF | TGTGCCAGCTCTCCCCGAAAGGTTATTTTGACAGATACGCAGTATTTT | - | - | 16 | TRBJ2-3 | TRBV6-6
CASSRGEFTGANVLTF | TGCGCCAGCAGCAGGGGGGAGTTTACTGGGGCCAACGTCCTGACTTTC | - | - | 16 | TRBJ2-6 | TRBV5-1
CASSWEIGGTGELFF | TGCGCCAGCAGCTGGGAAATCGGGGGTACCGGGGAGCTGTTTTTT | - | - | 15 | TRBJ2-2 | TRBV5-1
CASSSGQGGGIQYF | TGCGCCAGCAGCTCTGGACAGGGGGGAGGCATTCAGTACTTC | - | TRBD1 | 14 | TRBJ2-4 | TRBV10-1
CASQLGQALSGRHQETQYF | TGCGCCAGCCAGCTCGGACAGGCCCTTAGCGGGAGACATCAAGAGACCCAGTACTTC | - | TRBD2 | 19 | TRBJ2-5 | TRBV5-1
CASSLEPPGELFF | TGTGCCAGCAGCTTGGAGCCTCCCGGGGAGCTGTTTTTT | - | - | 13 | TRBJ2-2 | TRBV5-4
CASSWKGAGANVLTF | TGCGCCAGCAGCTGGAAGGGGGCTGGGGCCAACGTCCTGACTTTC | - | - | 15 | TRBJ2-6 | TRBV5-1
CASRARQSGANVLTF | TGTGCCAGCAGAGCCCGACAGTCTGGGGCCAACGTCCTGACTTTC | once | - | 15 | TRBJ2-6 | TRBV7-9
CARSFEAGSYEQYF | TGTGCCAGAAGCTTCGAGGCAGGGTCCTACGAGCAGTACTTC | - | - | 14 | TRBJ2-7 | TRBV5-3
CASSLTQPGTSSNEQFF | TGTGCCAGCAGCTTAACCCAACCCGGGACTAGCAGCAATGAGCAGTTCTTC | - | TRBD2 | 17 | TRBJ2-1 | TRBV7-3
CASSVGASSYEQYF | TGTGCCAGCAGCGTAGGAGCCAGCAGCTACGAGCAGTACTTC | few | - | 14 | TRBJ2-7 | TRBV9
CASSLTAIGGYEQYF | TGTGCCAGCAGCTTAACGGCGATAGGGGGCTACGAGCAGTACTTC | - | - | 15 | TRBJ2-7 | TRBV7-2
CASSPLKGPYNEQFF | TGTGCCAGCTCACCTCTTAAAGGCCCCTACAATGAGCAGTTCTTC | - | - | 15 | TRBJ2-1 | TRBV18
CASSRFSGSSNEQYF | TGTGCCAGTAGTAGGTTCAGCGGGAGTTCGAACGAGCAGTACTTC | - | TRBD2 | 15 | TRBJ2-7 | TRBV19
CASSRTSGSGETQYF | TGTGCCAGCAGTCGGACTAGCGGGAGCGGAGAGACCCAGTACTTC | - | TRBD2 | 15 | TRBJ2-5 | TRBV27
CASSVTGRGVDIQYF | TGTGCCAGCAGTGTGACCGGGCGAGGCGTGGACATTCAGTACTTC | - | - | 15 | TRBJ2-4 | TRBV2
CAYRLGQVNGVSPLHF | TGTGCCTACCGCTTGGGGCAGGTGAATGGGGTCTCACCCCTCCACTTT | - | - | 16 | TRBJ1-6 | TRBV30
CASSMTPRETQYF | TGTGCCAGTAGTATGACCCCGAGGGAGACCCAGTACTTC | - | - | 13 | TRBJ2-5 | TRBV19
CASSLRGRRGQYF | TGTGCCAGCAGTCTTCGTGGGAGGAGGGGGCAGTACTTC | - | - | 13 | TRBJ2-7 | TRBV11-2
CASNGYDDGEQFF | TGTGCCAGCAACGGCTACGATGATGGTGAGCAGTTCTTC | - | - | 13 | TRBJ2-1 | TRBV2
CASSKQGLADTQYF | TGTGCCAGTAGTAAACAGGGGTTGGCAGATACGCAGTATTTT | - | TRBD1 | 14 | TRBJ2-3 | TRBV19
CASSPPLKGGDEQYF | TGTGCCAGCTCACCACCGCTTAAAGGGGGGGACGAGCAGTACTTC | - | - | 15 | TRBJ2-7 | TRBV18
CASPTSGGGELFF | TGCGCCAGCCCTACTAGCGGGGGCGGGGAGCTGTTTTTT | once | TRBD2 | 13 | TRBJ2-2 | TRBV5-1
CASRVTGGANQPQHF | TGTGCCAGCAGAGTTACAGGGGGCGCGAATCAGCCCCAGCATTTT | - | TRBD1 | 15 | TRBJ1-5 | TRBV2
CSVREMAEQYF | TGCAGTGTTAGAGAGATGGCCGAGCAGTACTTC | once | - | 11 | TRBJ2-7 | TRBV20-1
CASSLGQGAGELFF | TGTGCCAGTAGTCTGGGACAGGGGGCCGGGGAGCTGTTTTTT | - | TRBD1 | 14 | TRBJ2-2 | TRBV19
CASSLAGNTGELFF | TGTGCCAGCTCACTAGCGGGAAACACCGGGGAGCTGTTTTTT | once | TRBD2 | 14 | TRBJ2-2 | TRBV18